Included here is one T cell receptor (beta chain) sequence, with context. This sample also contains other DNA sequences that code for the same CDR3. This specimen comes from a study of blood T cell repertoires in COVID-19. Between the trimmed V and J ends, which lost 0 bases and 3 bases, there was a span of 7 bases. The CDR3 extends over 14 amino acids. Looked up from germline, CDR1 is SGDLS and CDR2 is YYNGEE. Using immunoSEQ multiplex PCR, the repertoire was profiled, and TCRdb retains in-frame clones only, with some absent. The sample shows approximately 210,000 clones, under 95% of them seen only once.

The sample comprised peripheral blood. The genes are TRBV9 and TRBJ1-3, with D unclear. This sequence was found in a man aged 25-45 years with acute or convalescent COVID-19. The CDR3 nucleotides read TGTGCCAGCAGCGTAGCCCTTAGTGGAAACACCATATATTTT. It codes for CASSVALSGNTIYF.